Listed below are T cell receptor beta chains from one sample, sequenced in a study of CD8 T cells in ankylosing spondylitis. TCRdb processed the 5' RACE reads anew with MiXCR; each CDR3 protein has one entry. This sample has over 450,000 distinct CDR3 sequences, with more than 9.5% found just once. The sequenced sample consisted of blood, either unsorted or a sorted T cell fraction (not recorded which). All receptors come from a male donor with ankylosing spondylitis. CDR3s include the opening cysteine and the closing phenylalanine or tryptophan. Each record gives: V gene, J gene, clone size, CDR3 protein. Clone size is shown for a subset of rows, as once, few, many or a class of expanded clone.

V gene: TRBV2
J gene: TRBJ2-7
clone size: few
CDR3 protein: CASESDYTSYEQYF

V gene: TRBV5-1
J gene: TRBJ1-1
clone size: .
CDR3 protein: CASTAGRNTEAFF

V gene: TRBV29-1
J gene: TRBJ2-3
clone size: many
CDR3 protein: CSVTGTSGSTDTQYF

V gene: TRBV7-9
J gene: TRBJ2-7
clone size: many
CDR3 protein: CASSPPGLAGGFGEQYF

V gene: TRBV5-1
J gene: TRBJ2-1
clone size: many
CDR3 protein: CASSLGLAGYEQFF

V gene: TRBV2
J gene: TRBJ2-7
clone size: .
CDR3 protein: CASREGTGGAYEQYF

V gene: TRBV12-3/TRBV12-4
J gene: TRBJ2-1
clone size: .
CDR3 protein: CASSFGAGGLYNEQFF

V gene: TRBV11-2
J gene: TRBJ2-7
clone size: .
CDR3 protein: CASSSPTGPYEQYF

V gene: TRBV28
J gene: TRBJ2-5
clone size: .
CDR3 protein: CASRSSRTNQETQYF

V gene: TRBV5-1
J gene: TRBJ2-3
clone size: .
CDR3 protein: CASSLIRGPSTDTQYF

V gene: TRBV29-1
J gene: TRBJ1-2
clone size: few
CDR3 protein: CSVTTGEEVGYTF

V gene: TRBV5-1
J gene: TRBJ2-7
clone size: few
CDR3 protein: CASSFGLSYEQYF

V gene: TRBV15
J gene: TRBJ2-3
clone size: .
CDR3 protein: CATSSSAETDTQYF

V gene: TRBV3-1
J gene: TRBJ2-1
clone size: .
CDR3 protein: CASSKDGWGLAGEGNEQFF

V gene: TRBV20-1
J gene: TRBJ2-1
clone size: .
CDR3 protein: CSGRAGFAYNEQFF

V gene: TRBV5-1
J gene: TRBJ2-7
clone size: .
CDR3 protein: CASSREKLAERFSEQYF

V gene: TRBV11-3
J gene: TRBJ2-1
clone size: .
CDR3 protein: CASSPRTSGGKFF

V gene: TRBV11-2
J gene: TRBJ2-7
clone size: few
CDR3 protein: CASSPKSHEQYF

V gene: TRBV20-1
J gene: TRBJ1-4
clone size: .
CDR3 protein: CSAQGGPNEKLFF

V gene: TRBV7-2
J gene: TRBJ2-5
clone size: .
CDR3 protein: CASSSTGSVETQYF

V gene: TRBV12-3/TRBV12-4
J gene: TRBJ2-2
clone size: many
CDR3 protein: CASRTSGSTGELFF

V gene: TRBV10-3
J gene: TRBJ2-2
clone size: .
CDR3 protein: CAIRASGSNTGELFF

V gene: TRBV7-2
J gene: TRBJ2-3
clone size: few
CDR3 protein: CASSPQEGYTDTQYF

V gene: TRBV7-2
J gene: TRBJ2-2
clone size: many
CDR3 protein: CASSLRTNTGELFF

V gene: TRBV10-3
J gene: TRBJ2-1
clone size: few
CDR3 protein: CAISADRAVYNEQFF

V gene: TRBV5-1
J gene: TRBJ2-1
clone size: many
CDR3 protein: CASSLAVAANEQFF

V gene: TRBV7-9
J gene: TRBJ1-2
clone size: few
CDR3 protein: CASSLVGRERYGYTF

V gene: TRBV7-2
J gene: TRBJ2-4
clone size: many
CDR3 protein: CASSLAAASGGSNIQYF

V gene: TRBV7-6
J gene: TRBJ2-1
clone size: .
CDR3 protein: CASSQFSSGYNEQFF

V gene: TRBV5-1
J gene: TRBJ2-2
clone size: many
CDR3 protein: CASSFYGEDTGELFF

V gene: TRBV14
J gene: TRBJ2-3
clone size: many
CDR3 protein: CASGQGADTQYF

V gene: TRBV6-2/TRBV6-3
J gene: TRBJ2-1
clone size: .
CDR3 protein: CASRKAGLALNEQFF

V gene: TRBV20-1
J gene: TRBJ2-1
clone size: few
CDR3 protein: CSASAGGLYNEQFF

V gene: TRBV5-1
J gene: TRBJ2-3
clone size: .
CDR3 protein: CASSSDRVGSQYF

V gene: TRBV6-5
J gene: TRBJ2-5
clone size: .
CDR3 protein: CASSWTRQETQETQYF

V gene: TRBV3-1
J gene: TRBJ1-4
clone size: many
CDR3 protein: CASSQAGQYNEKLFF

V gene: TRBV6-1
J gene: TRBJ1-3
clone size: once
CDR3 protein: CASGPSSGNTIYF

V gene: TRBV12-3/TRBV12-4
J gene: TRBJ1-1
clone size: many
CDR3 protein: CASSFLDEAFF

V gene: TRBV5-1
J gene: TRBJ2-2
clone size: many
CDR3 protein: CASSLDGWIPGELFF

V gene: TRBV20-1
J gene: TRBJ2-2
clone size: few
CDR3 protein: CSARDRNPFSGELFF

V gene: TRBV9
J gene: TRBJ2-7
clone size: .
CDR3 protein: CASSVAPQGATYEQYF

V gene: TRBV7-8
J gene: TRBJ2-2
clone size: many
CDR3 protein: CASSYYTGELFF

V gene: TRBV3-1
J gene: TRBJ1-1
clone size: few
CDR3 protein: CASSPAGRWTEAFF

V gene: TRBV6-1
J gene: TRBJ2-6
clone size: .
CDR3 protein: CASSAPQGGRSGANVLTF

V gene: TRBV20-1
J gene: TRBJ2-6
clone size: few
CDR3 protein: CSASPGANVLTF

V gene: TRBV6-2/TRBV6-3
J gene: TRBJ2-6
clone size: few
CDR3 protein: CASSYRDRGANVLTF

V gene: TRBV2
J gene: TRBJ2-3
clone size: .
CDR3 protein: CASSPRHTDTQYF

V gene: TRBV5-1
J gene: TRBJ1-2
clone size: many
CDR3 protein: CASSLSRQDKYGYTF

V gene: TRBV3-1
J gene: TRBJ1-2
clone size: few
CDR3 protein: CASSPQLTGGDGYTF

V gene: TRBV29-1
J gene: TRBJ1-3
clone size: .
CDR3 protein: CSAVTGDLTGNTIYF

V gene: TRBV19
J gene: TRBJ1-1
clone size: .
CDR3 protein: CASRQGVMENTEAFF

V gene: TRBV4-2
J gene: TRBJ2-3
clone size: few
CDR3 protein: CASSQKGLAGPGRENTQYF

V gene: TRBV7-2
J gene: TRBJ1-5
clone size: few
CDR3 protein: CASSLGVGAGQPQHF